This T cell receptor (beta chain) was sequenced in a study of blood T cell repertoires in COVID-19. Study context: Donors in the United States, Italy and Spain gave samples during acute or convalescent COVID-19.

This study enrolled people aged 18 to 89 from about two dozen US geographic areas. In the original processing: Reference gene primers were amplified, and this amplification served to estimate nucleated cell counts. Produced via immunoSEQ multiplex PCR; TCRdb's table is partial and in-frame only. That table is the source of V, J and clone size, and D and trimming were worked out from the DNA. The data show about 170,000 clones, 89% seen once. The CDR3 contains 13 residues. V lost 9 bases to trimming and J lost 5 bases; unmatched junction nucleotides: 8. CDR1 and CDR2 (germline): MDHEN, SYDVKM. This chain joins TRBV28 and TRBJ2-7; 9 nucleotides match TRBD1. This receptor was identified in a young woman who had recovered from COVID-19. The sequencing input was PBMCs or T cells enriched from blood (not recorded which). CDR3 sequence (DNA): TGTGCCAGTCAGCCGGGACAGGGTGACGAGCAGTACTTC. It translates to CASQPGQGDEQYF.